Below, 26 T cell receptor beta chains from the same sample are listed, as sequenced in a study of blood T cell repertoires in COVID-19. Data came from immunoSEQ multiplex PCR; TCRdb stores just in-frame clones and leaves some out. The profile shows under 250,000 clones, over 85% of them singletons. Specimen: PBMCs or T cells enriched from blood (not recorded which). The receptors were sampled from a woman aged 25 to 45 with acute COVID-19.

The chain combines TRBV4-3 with TRBJ2-7; TRBD2 aligns across 12 bases. J gave up 2 bases and V 1 base, and 3 bases lay outside the gene matches. The CDR3 consists of 16 residues. In germline, CDR1 is LGHNA, CDR2 YSLEER. Here the CDR3 DNA reads TGCGCCAGCAGCCAAGGTCTAGCGGGGGGGACCTACGAGCAGTACTTC. Residues: CASSQGLAGGTYEQYF.

V is TRBV7-7 and J is TRBJ2-7; 7 bases map to TRBD2. Germline lookup yields CDR1 SSHAT and CDR2 FNYEAQ (reference sequence). J gave up 4 bases and V 5 bases, and 11 bases lay outside the gene matches. The CDR3 consists of 15 residues. CDR3 nucleotide sequence: TGTGCCAGCAGCCCCCTCGGAGCGGGGCCATACGAGCAGTACTTC. Translation gives CASSPLGAGPYEQYF.

The V and J genes are TRBV10-3 and TRBJ2-7; D may be TRBD1 (7 bases). The germline gives CDR1 ENHRY, CDR2 SYGVKD. The CDR3 runs 13 residues. Trimming shortened V by 2 bases and J by 7 bases, and 12 bases separated the two germline ends. The CDR3 bases are TGTGCCATCAGTGAGCGGCAGGGGGGAGAGCAGTACTTC. Its translation is CAISERQGGEQYF.

The chain has TRBV24-1 and TRBJ1-5, with D maybe TRBD1 (5 bases). V dropped 3 bases and J dropped 3 bases, with 14 bases sitting between them. Germline CDR1 is KGHDR and CDR2 is SFDVKD. The CDR3 sequence is 16 residues long. CDR3 protein: CATSDTRRGANQPQHF. Written as DNA, the CDR3 is TGTGCCACCAGTGATACACGTAGGGGCGCCAATCAGCCCCAGCATTTT.

This clone was seen more than once but under ten times. The genes are TRBV7-2 and TRBJ1-1; 7 bases are shared with TRBD1. Germline V lookup: CDR1 SGHTA, CDR2 FQGNSA. There are 16 residues in the CDR3. The V gene end was trimmed by 5 bases and the J gene end by 4 bases; junction bases not matched to a gene: 13. The CDR3 loop is CASSPTQGIVITEAFF. Here the CDR3 DNA reads TGTGCCAGCAGCCCAACACAGGGGATTGTAATCACTGAAGCTTTCTTT.

This clone was counted once. This sequence joins TRBV2 and TRBJ1-3; 7 bases map to TRBD1. The germline V gene encodes CDR1 SNHLY and CDR2 FYNNEI. The CDR3 consists of 14 residues. V was clipped by 8 bases and J by 0 bases; unmatched bases: 4. The CDR3 is CASLTGDSGNTIYF. As DNA, the CDR3 is TGTGCCAGCCTTACAGGGGACTCTGGAAACACCATATATTTT.

The chain combines TRBV30 with TRBJ2-7; D may be TRBD1 or TRBD2 (5 bases each). From germline, CDR1 is GTSNPN and CDR2 SVGIG (reference sequence). The V end lost 5 bases, the J end lost 4 bases, and 12 bases lay between the germline ends. This CDR3 comprises 12 residues. CDR3 in DNA: TGTGCCTGGGGGACGGGTAAATACGAGCAGTACTTC. Its protein is CAWGTGKYEQYF.

In its sample, this clone was seen a few times. The gene calls are TRBV24-1 and TRBJ1-2; D unresolved. Trimming pared 4 bases from V and 3 bases from J, leaving 17 bases between. CDR1 and CDR2 from the germline V gene are KGHDR and SFDVKD. The CDR3 covers 16 residues. In nucleotides, the CDR3 is TGTGCCACCAGTGACATTCCGAGGTCGGTCGACTATGGCTACACCTTC. Translated: CATSDIPRSVDYGYTF.

This clone was picked up a small number of times. The rearrangement joins TRBV9 to TRBJ2-1, with TRBD2 identical over 13 bases. The CDR3 runs 16 residues. Losses at the gene ends were 4 bases for V and 4 bases for J; bases not matched to a gene: 5. Germline CDR1 is SGDLS and CDR2 is YYNGEE. Here the CDR3 reads CASSSGTSGAYNEQFF. CDR3 coding DNA: TGTGCCAGCAGCTCCGGGACTAGCGGGGCTTACAATGAGCAGTTCTTC. The whole variable domain, filled in from reference TRBV9 and TRBJ2-1, reads DSGVTQTPKHLITATGQRVTLRCSPRSGDLSVYWYQQSLDQGLQFLIQYYNGEERAKGNILERFSAQQFPDLHSELNLSSLELGDSALYFCASSSGTSGAYNEQFFGPGTRLTVL.

The J gene is TRBJ1-1, the V gene TRBV5-1; a possible D gene is TRBD1 (5 bases). With 4 bases removed from V and 5 bases from J, the gap between germline ends came to 12 bases. Germline values: CDR1 SGHRS, CDR2 YFSETQ. The CDR3 has 13 amino acids. The CDR3 protein is CASSPPGGTEAFF. The CDR3 nucleotides read TGCGCCAGCAGCCCTCCGGGGGGAACTGAAGCTTTCTTT.

V and J are TRBV5-6 and TRBJ1-5; D possibly corresponds to TRBD1 (6 bases). The V end lost 5 bases, the J end lost 3 bases, and 12 bases lay between the germline ends. CDR1 is SGHDT and CDR2 is YYEEEE in the germline V gene. The CDR3 is made up of 14 amino acids. The CDR3 DNA is TGTGCCAGCAGTTTTCAGGGGCACAATCAGCCCCAGCATTTT. Protein sequence: CASSFQGHNQPQHF. The full variable domain, rest sourced from reference TRBV5-6 and TRBJ1-5, is DAGVTQSPTHLIKTRGQQVTLRCSPKSGHDTVSWYQQALGQGPQFIFQYYEEEERQRGNFPDRFSGHQFPNYSSELNVNALLLGDSALYLCASSFQGHNQPQHFGDGTRLSIL.

The V and J genes are TRBV30 and TRBJ1-2, with unresolved D. Germline V gene lookup returns CDR1 GTSNPN and CDR2 SVGIG (reference sequence). Between the trimmed V and J ends, which lost 5 bases and 4 bases, there was a span of 14 bases. The CDR3 loop spans 13 amino acids. The CDR3 region is CAWSAYGSYGYTF. CDR3 nucleotide sequence: TGTGCCTGGTCAGCGTATGGGTCCTATGGCTACACCTTC.

The V call is TRBV9, the J call TRBJ2-3, with TRBD2 matching 7 bases. The length of the CDR3 is 15 residues. The germline V gene has CDR1 SGDLS and CDR2 YYNGEE. The junction had 6 bases not matched to a gene; V was cut back by 0 bases and J by 5 bases. CDR3 protein: CASSVGGGEGDTQYF. In DNA, the CDR3 is TGTGCCAGCAGCGTAGGTGGCGGGGAGGGAGATACGCAGTATTTT.

V and J are TRBV27 and TRBJ1-5; D is undetermined. This CDR3 contains 14 residues. The germline V and J ends were trimmed by 5 bases and 0 bases, with 8 bases remaining between them. The germline CDR1 and CDR2 sequences are MNHEY and SMNVEV (reference sequence). CDR3 in DNA: TGTGCCAGCAGTCTCAGCGATAGCAATCAGCCCCAGCATTTT. Protein sequence: CASSLSDSNQPQHF.

This clone was seen a handful of times. The chain employs TRBV6-5 and TRBJ2-2; the match to TRBD1 covers 10 bases. CDR3 length: 15 amino acids. Germline CDR1 is MNHEY and CDR2 is SVGAGI. V was clipped by 7 bases and J by 6 bases; unmatched bases: 8. The CDR3 DNA reads as TGTGCCAGCACCCAACCCGGGACAGGGGCCGGGGAGCTGTTTTTT. It translates to CASTQPGTGAGELFF.

The rearrangement links TRBV7-9 to TRBJ2-5, with D perhaps TRBD2 (6 bases). This CDR3 spans 16 amino acids. Germline V gene lookup returns CDR1 SEHNR and CDR2 FQNEAQ (reference sequence). Trimming cost V 5 bases and J 3 bases, with 19 bases left between them. The CDR3 coding sequence is TGTGCCAGCAGCCAAGCGGGCCTAGCGCGGAAAGAGACCCAGTACTTC. Its protein product is CASSQAGLARKETQYF.

The V and J genes are TRBV5-6 and TRBJ1-2, with TRBD1 matching over 8 bases. Germline CDR1 and CDR2: SGHDT and YYEEEE. The trim removed 4 bases at V and 5 bases at J, leaving 4 bases unmatched. The CDR3 contains 13 residues. Here the CDR3 DNA reads TGTGCCAGCAGCCTACAGGGGGGGTATGGCTACACCTTC. This gives the protein CASSLQGGYGYTF. Supplemented by reference TRBV5-6 and TRBJ1-2, the full variable domain reads DAGVTQSPTHLIKTRGQQVTLRCSPKSGHDTVSWYQQALGQGPQFIFQYYEEEERQRGNFPDRFSGHQFPNYSSELNVNALLLGDSALYLCASSLQGGYGYTFGSGTRLTVV.

The rearrangement uses TRBV7-2 and TRBJ1-4; perhaps TRBD1 as D (6 bases). Between the trimmed V and J ends, which lost 5 bases and 8 bases, there was a span of 12 bases. Germline lookup yields CDR1 SGHTA and CDR2 FQGNSA. There are 13 residues in the CDR3. The CDR3 spells CASSPTGREKLFF. The CDR3 DNA is TGTGCCAGCAGCCCCACAGGGCGGGAAAAACTGTTTTTT.

The V call is TRBV5-1, the J call TRBJ2-2; D not certain. Trimming left V 0 bases short and J 0 bases short, with 6 bases between. Germline CDR1 and CDR2: SGHRS and YFSETQ. This CDR3 comprises 15 residues. The CDR3 region is CASSLDSSNTGELFF. CDR3 in DNA: TGCGCCAGCAGCTTGGACAGTTCGAACACCGGGGAGCTGTTTTTT.

This chain connects TRBV30 to TRBJ1-3, with D possibly being TRBD1 (5 bases). The CDR3 spans 15 residues. The V gene's germline CDR1 is GTSNPN and CDR2 SVGIG (reference sequence). Trimming shortened V by 0 bases and J by 2 bases, and 11 bases separated the two germline ends. The CDR3 spells CAWSVLQGTGNTIYF. The CDR3 coding sequence is TGTGCCTGGAGTGTACTTCAGGGAACTGGAAACACCATATATTTT.

This chain links TRBV19 with TRBJ2-7, with D maybe TRBD1 (5 bases). This CDR3 is built from 12 residues. Germline V gene lookup returns CDR1 LNHDA and CDR2 SQIVND (reference sequence). V lost 5 bases to trimming and J lost 3 bases, with 8 bases between them. For the CDR3, the DNA is TGTGCCAGTAGTGCAGGGAACTACGAGCAGTACTTC. Its protein product is CASSAGNYEQYF.

This clone was found once. The chain employs TRBV28 and TRBJ1-1, with 8 bases that match TRBD1. Germline V gene sequence: CDR1 MDHEN, CDR2 SYDVKM. After removal of 1 base from V and 3 bases from J, the junction contained 4 bases not matched to a gene. CDR3 length equals 15 residues. DNA of the CDR3: TGTGCCAGCAGTTTATTGGGACAGGTCGACACTGAAGCTTTCTTT. Amino acids: CASSLLGQVDTEAFF.

This clone was seen only once. V gene TRBV7-9 combines with J gene TRBJ2-7; 7 bases match TRBD2. Trimming took 5 bases from V and 3 from J; bases not matched to a gene: 7. Germline assignment: CDR1 SEHNR and CDR2 FQNEAQ (reference sequence). The CDR3 covers 14 residues. CDR3 protein: CASSPGTTNYEQYF. The CDR3 DNA follows: TGTGCCAGCAGCCCTGGGACTACAAACTACGAGCAGTACTTC.

The chain employs TRBV5-8 and TRBJ1-1; possible D gene TRBD1, 5 bases. V shed 0 bases and J shed 11 bases, with 14 bases lying between them. The CDR3 runs 13 residues. Germline assignment: CDR1 SGHTS and CDR2 YDEGEE. The CDR3 here is CASSLVRGQGAFF. The DNA for the CDR3 is TGTGCCAGCAGCTTGGTTAGGGGCCAAGGGGCTTTCTTT.

The rearrangement uses TRBV7-8 and TRBJ1-5; a weak D match, TRBD1 (6 bases). The germline gives CDR1 SGHVS, CDR2 FQNEAQ. The CDR3 extends over 15 amino acids. Deletions cut 1 base from V and 4 bases from J, with 11 bases between. The CDR3 reads CASSLGRQENQPQHF. The CDR3 region has the DNA TGTGCCAGCAGCTTAGGAAGACAGGAGAATCAGCCCCAGCATTTT.

The chain is built from TRBV11-2 and TRBJ1-1, with D hard to call. Trimming left V 1 base short and J 4 bases short, with 7 bases between. Germline CDR1 is SGHAT and CDR2 is FQNNGV. This CDR3 region has 13 residues. The CDR3 region has the DNA TGTGCCAGCAGCTTAGGGGAGCTCACTGAAGCTTTCTTT. Its protein product is CASSLGELTEAFF. Combining the CDR3 with reference TRBV11-2 and TRBJ1-1 gives the whole variable domain EAGVAQSPRYKIIEKRQSVAFWCNPISGHATLYWYQQILGQGPKLLIQFQNNGVVDDSQLPKDRFSAERLKGVDSTLKIQPAKLEDSAVYLCASSLGELTEAFFGQGTRLTVV.